The present entry profiles one T cell receptor beta chain with its context. This specimen comes from a study of PD-1 blockade in mismatch repair-deficient tumors. Assay used: immunoSEQ multiplex PCR; TCRdb lists only in-frame clones, some missing. Among 45,000 to 55,000 clones listed, 81% were seen once. Trimming took 0 bases from V and 4 from J; bases not matched to a gene: 8. CDR1 and CDR2 (germline): KGHSH, LQKENI. The CDR3 extends over 17 amino acids. The starting material was peripheral blood, obtained about 4.5 months after starting pembrolizumab. This sequence originates from an adult with mismatch repair-deficient cancer. The rearrangement joins TRBV18 to TRBJ2-3, with 9 bases identical to TRBD2. The DNA for the CDR3 is TGTGCCAGCTCACCACCTGCGGGAGGGCGGTCGGCAGATACGCAGTATTTT. It encodes CASSPPAGGRSADTQYF.